This T cell receptor beta chain was sequenced in a study of blood T cell repertoires in COVID-19. Overall study context: Acute and convalescent COVID-19 samples came from the United States, Italy and Spain. Sample material is recorded as cDNA or gDNA derived from T cells, B-cell-depleted T cells, or PBMCs.

V was clipped by 8 bases and J by 1 base; unmatched bases: 6. In germline, CDR1 is SNHLY, CDR2 FYNNEI. This CDR3 contains 14 residues. In the authors' workflow: Estimation of nucleated cell counts was performed using reference gene primer amplification. Here immunoSEQ multiplex PCR was the method, and the copy in TCRdb shows in-frame clones only, minus some. V, J and clone size were drawn from that table, and D and trimming were deduced from the DNA. The data contain nearly 350,000 clones, roughly 86% of them singletons. Patients of the Seattle cohort, enrolled during active infection, were followed longitudinally.

The sequenced sample consisted of peripheral blood. The TCR comes from a woman in her 70s with COVID-19, enrolled during active disease. J is TRBJ2-3 and V is TRBV2, with 7 bases identical to TRBD2. Here the CDR3 DNA reads TGTGCCAGCGGTAGGAGCGGGGGCACAGATACGCAGTATTTT. Protein product: CASGRSGGTDTQYF. The variable domain in full, with the rest retrieved from reference TRBV2 and TRBJ2-3, is EPEVTQTPSHQVTQMGQEVILRCVPISNHLYFYWYRQILGQKVEFLVSFYNNEISEKSEIFDDQFSVERPDGSNFTLKIRSTKLEDSAMYFCASGRSGGTDTQYFGPGTRLTVL.